There are many counts of the clone carrying this TCR beta chain. The CDR3 totals 15 residues. Germline CDR1 reads SGDLS; CDR2 reads YYNGEE. Trimming took 3 bases from V and 2 from J; bases not matched to a gene: 5. These data come from a study of breast tumors, draining lymph nodes, adjacent tissues. TCRdb redid the calling of the multiplex PCR reads with MiXCR, one entry per CDR3 protein. The repertoire consists of 20,000 to 25,000 distinct CDR3 sequences, with 50% occurring once and the leading ten covering roughly 8.3%. The sequenced sample consisted of breast tumor tissue. This chain connects TRBV9 to TRBJ2-1; 7 positions match TRBD1. This clonotype was obtained from a female donor with breast cancer. Some clones in this sample may be carry-over from other donors' samples. The DNA for the CDR3 is TGTGCCAGCAGCGCTCGGACAGGCGCCTACAATGAGCAGTTCTTC. This translates into CASSARTGAYNEQFF.